The rows below give T cell receptor beta chains drawn from one sample of a study of T cells in localized non-small cell lung cancer. Clones were read by immunoSEQ multiplex PCR, and TCRdb kept only the in-frame ones, dropping some. The profile covers some 55,000 clones, with about 83% appearing a single time and just under 20% taken by the ten largest. The source material was peripheral blood, sampled before any cancer treatment. The receptors originated from a female donor older than 55 with stage II squamous cell lung carcinoma. The CDR3 runs from the conserved cysteine through the conserved F or W. A D gene is named only where the DNA matches it firmly.

cdr3_aa v_call d_call
CASSPTTGNAEAFF TRBV18 NA
CASSEARTGPRGEQYF TRBV6-1 TRBD1
CASSPSTGTGNTIYF TRBV4-2 TRBD1
CASSLGGPLAKNIQYF TRBV5-6 NA
CASSPRTTEAFF TRBV18 NA
CASSQDRQGTLKAYTF TRBV4-3 NA
CAISDQEEISGANVLTF TRBV10-3 NA
CASSYGTGRETQYF TRBV6-5 TRBD1
CASSTYRTGSTYEQYF TRBV5-6 TRBD1
CASSSTRPAASGANVLTF TRBV7-3 NA
CASTEGAPAGGYTF TRBV6-6 TRBD1
CAWGTGDEQYF TRBV30 TRBD1
CASSSQRRDALNSPLHF TRBV7-9 NA
CASSFGTGGPYEQYF TRBV11-1 TRBD1
CASSFERGSYTF TRBV19 NA
CASSVAWTGLNYGYTF TRBV9 TRBD1
CASSLKGNQPQHF TRBV11-2 NA
CASNPRGQETQYF TRBV7-9 NA
CASSVGASGGALAKNIQYF TRBV9 TRBD2
CASSLIGAQETQYF TRBV27 NA
CASSESASFYGYTF TRBV25-1 NA
CASSQGTGGSYNEQFF TRBV4-3 TRBD1
CATSRGGDRGSGYTF TRBV15 TRBD1
CASSPTPPTYNTEAFF TRBV4-1 NA
CASSKGRGGRTSQETQYF TRBV7-2 TRBD2
CATSRGVGGEAFF TRBV15 NA
CATARGAGGYNEQFF TRBV15 TRBD2
CASSPSGRFGETQYF TRBV5-4 NA
CASRPSTGEGTEAFF TRBV10-1 TRBD1
CAWSGTAGGQPQHF TRBV30 TRBD1
CASSSRNSHTDTQYF TRBV7-6 NA
CASSASGANTGELFF TRBV2 TRBD2
CASSTTVQGIGTEAFF TRBV19 TRBD1
CASSTQPGLNYEQYF TRBV19 NA
CASSLSSGSSGNTIYF TRBV7-9 NA
CAWSLSGTGHQPQHF TRBV30 TRBD1
CASSLGQGRDEQYF TRBV7-2 TRBD1
CASSQVVSTQYF TRBV14 NA
CASSSRGGFGYTF TRBV7-2 NA
CATAGWEGSNQPQHF TRBV21-1 NA
CASSLDPRETQYF TRBV5-6 NA
CASSQDPMFGYTDTQYF TRBV4-1 NA
CASSIVSVGDQPQHF TRBV19 NA
CASGSGTANTGELFF TRBV6-4 TRBD1
CASSLAARTAEKLFF TRBV7-2 NA
CASSLGGPGTDTQYF TRBV5-1 NA
CASSPGQGGVETQYF TRBV18 TRBD1
CASSLNSGQNYGYTF TRBV7-2 TRBD1
CASSLTGVEQFF TRBV7-3 NA
CASSEGRLNTEAFF TRBV19 NA
CASSSGQVGNTIYF TRBV18 TRBD1
CASSIRQWSEKLFF TRBV19 NA
CASSYVGAGTEAFF TRBV6-5 NA
CASSPTLAESSYEQYF TRBV2 TRBD2
CSVAGGGYEQYF TRBV29-1 NA
CASSFTSGSYEQYF TRBV5-5 TRBD2
CATRRTGGFSNQPQHF TRBV15 TRBD1
CASSFQGSYEQYF TRBV6-5 NA